This T cell receptor (beta chain) emerged from a study of cytomegalovirus exposure and HLA in healthy donors (dated by TCRdb to 2016 to 2017). About the full investigation: In an earlier analysis of 450 to 750 of the donors, less than 350 Gb of sequence data and 90 million to 120 million unique TCR beta sequences from about 190 million T cells were reported. The study used immunosequencing to profile the T cell repertoires of approximately 650 subjects and linked those repertoires to cytomegalovirus serostatus. All discovery cohort repertoires had been generated on a single sequencing platform. The study aimed to test whether signatures of past pathogen exposure could be identified by cataloging public T cell receptors. A few DR-DQ haplotypes were handled as single units for association and clustering because linkage in the cohort was strong. In an earlier analysis of about 590 of the donors, high-throughput TCR beta sequencing was used to judge whether each TCR beta V gene segment behaved as functional or pseudogenic. Roughly 320 gigabases of sequencing data and roughly 80 million unique TCR sequences made up an early release that covered over 550 HLA-typed donors. A later genetic analysis took genome-wide SNP genotypes for about three fifths of the 666 donors and used that subset as a discovery cohort. On average, 235,054 unique TCR beta nucleotide sequences were sequenced per donor among fewer than 500 genotyped donors of the cohort, with 15% to 20% of those sequences being non-productive. The number of donors typed differed by locus, with roughly 629-640 for A, B, C, DRB1 and DQB1, more than 500 for DQA1, 600 to 610 for DPA1, and some 450 for DPB1. Of the approximately 400 genotyped donors, about 84% fell in the genetic ancestry cluster associated with self-reported Caucasian donors. Rather than using new phenotypic data, the later analysis identified candidate immune exposures from TCR beta sequences and from how often those sequences occurred across donors. Class I and class II HLA loci were covered by the typing at four-digit resolution. To predict cytomegalovirus infection status, the study brought together high-throughput TCR immunosequencing, statistical association of individual TCRs with disease status, and machine learning. A later analysis re-analyzed previously published TCR beta repertoires from roughly 690 donors and added high-resolution HLA genotyping to study TCR occurrence patterns. Besides the first cohort of roughly 700 subjects, a separate validation cohort made up of 120 or so different subjects was used. Donor age, sex, ethnicity and CMV serostatus were collected together with the repertoire data.

CDR1 and CDR2 are drawn from the germline V gene: SGHTA, FQGNSA. V is cut by 3 bases and J by 3 bases, and the space between the germline ends is 15 bases. From the cysteine up to the phenylalanine, the CDR3 has a length of 15 residues. This entry keeps only the CDR3 DNA: 45 bases, framed from base 1. Libraries were built with the immunoSEQ multiplex PCR assay. For the multiplex PCR, a mixture combining 60 forward primers for TCR Vbeta segments and 13 reverse primers for TCR Jbeta segments was used. The CDR3 region of rearranged TCR beta genes was amplified from genomic DNA by a multiplex PCR assay. On the Illumina HiSeq System, the amplified TCR beta libraries were sequenced as 87-base-pair reads. Per the authors' processing: In a later analysis, approximately 74 million unique TCR beta chains were counted across the 500 to 850 repertoires, and about 10 million of these chains were shared by at least two donors. Raw reads were error-corrected and collapsed into unique sequences by a nearest-neighbor algorithm in which closely related sequences were merged to remove PCR and sequencing errors. To assign V, D and J gene segments, CDR3 sequences were aligned to IMGT reference sequences. For a sequence to be retained, at least a six-nucleotide match to both a V gene segment and a J gene segment was required. A rearrangement was called productive if the CDR3 had no stop codons and remained in frame with V and J, and every other rearrangement was called non-productive. CDR3 was defined by IMGT convention, running from the second conserved V-encoded cysteine to the conserved J-encoded phenylalanine. In an earlier analysis of approximately 590 of the donors, sequences lacking an unambiguous match to a single V gene segment were excluded. An earlier analysis of 587 of the donors classified V segments as functional when productive rearrangements were above 56.7% and as segregating when the standard deviation between donors was above 5%. A statistical classification framework was built for diagnosing cytomegalovirus status from the catalog of TCR beta chain sequences. In a later analysis, V and J genes were assigned by comparing TCR nucleotide sequences against IMGT/GENE-DB human TR gene sequences. A later analysis assigned CDR3 sequences and most-parsimonious VDJ recombination scenarios with the TCRdist pipeline. In a later analysis, each TCR beta chain was defined by its CDR3 amino acid sequence together with its V-gene family, and reads without a unique V-gene family were excluded. To address suspected cross-contamination and a sequencing artifact, a later analysis removed around 600 highly shared, low-generation-probability nucleotide sequences. In a later analysis, a clonal expansion index for each public chain was calculated from normalized within-repertoire ranks of inferred template counts. Generation probabilities in a later analysis came from a VDJ recombination model fitted to out-of-frame rearrangements, and those results were checked against IGoR. In a later analysis, hypergeometric tests were used to score TCR-TCR, TCR-HLA and TCR-CMV co-occurrence, with a repertoire-size bias correction applied to TCR pairs. In a later analysis, false discovery rates were estimated by permuting HLA or CMV assignments 20 times. In a later analysis, co-occurring TCRs were grouped using DBSCAN, and TCRdist sequence similarity was added for clustering within HLA-allele-positive subsets. Co-occurrence clustering excluded repertoires with fewer than 30,000 or more than 120,000 public chains, plus five with anomalous nucleotide sharing. TCRdb limited this immuneACCESS table to in-frame rearrangements with V and J called. A share of clones is missing; checked studies link under half to unresolved V genes, and the rest is unexplained. V, J and clone size were drawn from that table, and D and trimming were deduced from the DNA. The sample table records 200,000 to 250,000 clones; more than 75% of these occur just once. The ten largest account for 4.5% to 6% of the sample.

Of note for this clone: It has no known antigen specificity. No base quality information exists; no much larger clone differs at one position.

General study outcomes and caveats: A further reported finding was that TCR beta sequences accurately predicted the HLA-A and HLA-B alleles for most subjects in the first cohort. The classifier was reported to diagnose cytomegalovirus status with high specificity and sensitivity in both the original and validation cohorts. Most TCR sequences were observed very rarely across donors, whereas some public TCRs were present in many individuals. In vitro tests confirmed that three of the cytomegalovirus-associated TCR beta chains recognize cytomegalovirus antigens. The study gave a list of about 160 TCR beta chains associated with cytomegalovirus. A cluster of highly shared sequence variants was judged likely to represent a technical artifact of the sequencing pipeline. Most CMV-associated TCR beta chains appeared to be HLA-restricted in a later analysis, and the HLA associations seemed to be driven largely by CMV exposure. The authors suggested that the approach could potentially be extended to other disease states and immunological phenotypes. Approximately 18 rarely observed V segments, including chromosome 9 orphons, were excluded from the earlier analysis of some 590 of the donors because counts were too low. When HLA alleles, especially DR and DQ, strongly co-occurred, TCR associations were difficult to assign to individual alleles. Only TCR beta chains were sequenced in this cohort, and the absence of alpha or paired-chain data limited detectable features. Immune exposure information for the cohort was limited to CMV serostatus. In a later analysis, TCR association rates were found to vary across HLA loci, with the most associated TCRs seen for DRB1 alleles and the fewest for HLA-C alleles. Compared with equally common non-associated chains, HLA-associated TCR beta chains in a later analysis were more clonally expanded and had lower generation probabilities. Correlated functional status among segregating V segments might reflect linkage disequilibrium, but an unknown experimental factor could not be ruled out. A later genetic analysis reported fewer N-insertions in productive TCRs among donors in an Asian-associated ancestry cluster than the roughly 650-donor mean. Some IMGT-functional V segments, including TRBV6-2 and TRBV6-3, could not be distinguished by the 87-base-pair reads and were therefore excluded. In a later analysis, 16,951 TCR beta sequences were associated with specific HLA alleles at a false discovery rate of 0.05. Because some donors lacked HLA typing at each locus, the association tests relied only on the typed subset. Roughly uniform sequencing depth across donors was assumed in presence/absence analyses, although this assumption may not hold. An earlier analysis of approximately 530 of the donors showed that most TCR beta V segments appeared in productive rearrangements either about 87% or about 30% of the time, which broadly matched IMGT annotations. In a later analysis, several top co-occurrence clusters were reported to appear linked to parvovirus B19, influenza, CMV and Epstein-Barr virus. In a later genetic analysis, a missense DCLRE1C variant was associated with V-gene and J-gene trimming of TCR beta chains, and the association was replicated in an independent cohort.

In total, 600 or so healthy bone marrow donors made up the cohort. Cohort members were all nominally healthy when sampled, although unrecorded immune exposures were likely present. The donor was CMV seropositive and was included in the group of 250 to 300 seropositive cohort members. A peripheral blood sample was collected from each donor, and TCR beta sequencing was performed on peripheral blood mononuclear cells. Genomic DNA extraction from the blood cell samples was performed with the Qiagen DNeasy Blood Extraction Kit. The TCR was taken from a woman between 35 and 50 years old in good health and CMV-seropositive. This chain joins TRBV7-2 to TRBJ2-7, with an unclear D gene assignment. The sample taken for sequencing was PBMCs. The bases are TGTGCCAGCAGCTTCCTCTTTTCCGGTGACTACGAGCAGTACTTC. Its product reads: CASSFLFSGDYEQYF.